This T cell receptor beta chain was recorded in a study of monozygotic twins with inflammatory bowel disease. From the 5' RACE reads, TCRdb lists one entry per CDR3 protein and no DNA. In total, the table holds roughly 100,000 distinct CDR3 sequences. A note on this clonotype: Antigen unknown.

Per donor, 2 to 2.5 ml of blood was collected and frozen. Study-level results: Support was absent for any single strong signal or clonotype linked to IBD. Especially where disease activity was present, IBD patients had fewer clonotypes in common with others than healthy twins did. Differing immunosuppressive treatments may have added variability to patient repertoires.

The origin of this receptor is a human donor with ulcerative colitis or Crohn's disease, or a healthy co-twin of an affected twin (not recorded which). Sequenced sample: blood.

The chain's CDR3 is CASKTEYEQYF. The chain uses TRBV5-1 and TRBJ2-7; TCRdb reports TRBD1, a call that lacks DNA to check it against. There are 11 residues in the CDR3. From germline, CDR1 is SGHRS and CDR2 YFSETQ.